This record covers a single T cell receptor (beta chain). Every donor provided one heparinised blood draw, which averaged about 110 mL. This sample was included in a study of beta chain features in type 1 diabetes. Whole-study context: Investigators examined some 110,000,000 sorted cells across all samples.

Germline CDR1 and CDR2: SGDLS and YYNGEE. V gave up 3 bases and J gave up 2 bases, with 20 bases separating them. CDR3 length equals 17 residues. TCRB transcripts that were expressed got sequenced, as all of the isolated RNA had been reverse transcribed. Generated by immunoSEQ multiplex PCR, the TCRdb table keeps only in-frame clones and is missing some. The repertoire holds 130,000 to 150,000 clones, with nearly 9.5% as singletons. The J gene is TRBJ1-2, the V gene TRBV9; possibly TRBD1 for D (5 bases). The source is a man aged 18 to 30 in good health. The sample was central memory CD4+ T cells from blood. This chain's CDR3 is CASSALEGINLNYGYTF. DNA of the CDR3: TGTGCCAGCAGCGCCCTGGAGGGGATTAACCTCAACTATGGCTACACCTTC.